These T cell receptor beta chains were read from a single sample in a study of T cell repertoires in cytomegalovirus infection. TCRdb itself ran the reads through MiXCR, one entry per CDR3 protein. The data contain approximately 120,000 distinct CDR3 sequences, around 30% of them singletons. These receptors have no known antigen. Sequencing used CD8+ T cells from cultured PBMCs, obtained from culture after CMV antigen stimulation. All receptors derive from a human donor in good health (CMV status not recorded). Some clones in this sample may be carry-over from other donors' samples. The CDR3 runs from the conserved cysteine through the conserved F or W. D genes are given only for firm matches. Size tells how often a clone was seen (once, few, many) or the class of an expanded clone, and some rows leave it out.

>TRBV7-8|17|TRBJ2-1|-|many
CASSLFGSAGLYNEQFF
TGTGCCAGCAGCTTATTCGGATCGGCGGGCCTATACAATGAGCAGTTCTTC
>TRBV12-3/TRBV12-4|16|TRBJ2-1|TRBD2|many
CASSDLGGEKDNEQFF
TGTGCCAGCAGTGACCTCGGGGGGGAGAAAGACAATGAGCAGTTCTTC
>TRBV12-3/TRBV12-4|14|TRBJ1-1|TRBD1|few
CASSLNRGYTEAFF
TGTGCCAGCAGTCTGAACAGGGGTTACACTGAAGCTTTCTTT
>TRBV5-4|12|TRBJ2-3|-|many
CASSLWGDTQYF
TGTGCCAGCAGCTTGTGGGGGGATACGCAGTATTTT
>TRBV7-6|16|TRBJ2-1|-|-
CASSLPDPISHSEQFF
TGTGCCAGCAGCTTACCGGACCCAATTTCCCACAGTGAGCAGTTCTTC
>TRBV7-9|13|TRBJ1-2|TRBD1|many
CASSGDRGDGYTF
TGTGCCAGCAGCGGGGACAGGGGGGATGGCTACACCTTC
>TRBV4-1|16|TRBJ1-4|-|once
CASSQAGGRVREKLFF
TGCGCCAGCAGCCAAGCCGGCGGCAGGGTAAGGGAAAAACTGTTTTTT
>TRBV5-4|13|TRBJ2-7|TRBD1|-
CASSSTGVDEQYF
TGTGCCAGCAGCTCGACAGGGGTCGACGAGCAGTACTTC
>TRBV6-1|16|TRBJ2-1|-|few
CASSEGGPQAEDEQFF
TGTGCCAGCAGTGAAGGCGGCCCCCAGGCGGAGGATGAGCAGTTCTTC
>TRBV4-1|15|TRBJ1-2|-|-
CASSQELGAMYGYTF
TGCGCCAGCAGCCAAGAACTGGGGGCAATGTATGGCTACACCTTC
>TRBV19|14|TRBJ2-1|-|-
CASSAERSRGEQFF
TGTGCCAGTAGTGCAGAGCGGAGTAGGGGTGAGCAGTTCTTC
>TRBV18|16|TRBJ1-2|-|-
CASSPPDGGRLDGYTF
TGTGCCAGCTCACCACCGGATGGGGGGCGGTTAGATGGCTACACCTTC
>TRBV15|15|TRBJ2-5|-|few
CATSRGPDLGETQYF
TGTGCCACCAGCAGAGGACCGGACCTTGGCGAGACCCAGTACTTC
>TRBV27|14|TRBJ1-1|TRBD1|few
CASSTTGGYTEAFF
TGTGCCAGCAGTACGACAGGGGGTTACACTGAAGCTTTCTTT
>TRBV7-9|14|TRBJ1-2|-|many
CASSLDGYPYGYTF
TGTGCCAGCAGCTTAGACGGGTACCCCTATGGCTACACCTTC
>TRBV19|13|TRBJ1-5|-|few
CASNPQGPQPQHF
TGTGCCAGTAACCCACAGGGTCCTCAACCCCAGCATTTT
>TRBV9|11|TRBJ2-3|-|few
CASSETDTQYF
TGTGCCAGCAGCGAGACAGATACGCAGTATTTT
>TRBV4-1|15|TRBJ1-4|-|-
CASSQEEGTNEKLFF
TGCGCCAGCAGCCAAGAAGAGGGGACTAATGAAAAACTGTTTTTT
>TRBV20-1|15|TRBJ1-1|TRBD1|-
CSARDLLGQGTEAFF
TGCAGTGCTAGAGATCTCTTGGGACAGGGGACTGAAGCTTTCTTT
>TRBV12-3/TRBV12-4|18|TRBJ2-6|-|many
CASSLAGHRVSGANVLTF
TGTGCCAGCAGTTTAGCGGGGCACCGGGTATCTGGGGCCAACGTCCTGACTTTC
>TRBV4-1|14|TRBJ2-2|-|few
CASSHSVNTGELFF
TGCGCCAGCAGCCACAGCGTTAACACCGGGGAGCTGTTTTTT
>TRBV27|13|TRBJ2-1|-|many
CASSLWRTQEQFF
TGTGCCAGCAGTTTATGGAGGACGCAAGAGCAGTTCTTC
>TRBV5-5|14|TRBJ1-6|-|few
CASSLVQDNSPLHF
TGTGCCAGCAGCTTGGTGCAAGATAATTCACCCCTCCACTTT